These 10 T cell receptor beta chains came from one sample sequenced in a study of shared clonotypes between healthy human individuals. Only in-frame clones appear in the TCRdb table, and some are missing; sequencing was by immunoSEQ multiplex PCR. The profile shows over a million clones, 70% to 80% of them singletons. The sequenced material came from memory CD4+ T cells from PBMCs. This sample's subset: CD45RA-negative fraction. Receptors originate from a man aged 18 to 29 in good health. Some clones in this sample may be carry-over from other donors' samples.

The genes are TRBV5-1 and TRBJ1-4; D is possibly TRBD1 (5 bases). CDR1 and CDR2 from the germline V gene are SGHRS and YFSETQ. The CDR3 is 13 amino acids. The V end lost 7 bases, the J end lost 4 bases, and 11 bases lay between the germline ends. The CDR3 coding sequence is TGCGCCAGCGCCCGGGACTTTAATGAAAAACTGTTTTTT. It is translated as CASARDFNEKLFF.

V and J are TRBV7-9 and TRBJ2-7; D gene uncertain. Germline values: CDR1 SEHNR, CDR2 FQNEAQ (reference sequence). Trimming pared 4 bases from V and 3 bases from J, leaving 10 bases between. This CDR3 has 13 amino acids. The CDR3 spells CASSSTLFYEQYF. The CDR3 DNA is TGTGCCAGCAGCTCGACCTTGTTCTACGAGCAGTACTTC. The entire variable domain, with the rest obtained from reference TRBV7-9 and TRBJ2-7, is as follows: DTGVSQNPRHKITKRGQNVTFRCDPISEHNRLYWYRQTLGQGPEFLTYFQNEAQLEKSRLLSDRFSAERPKGSFSTLEIQRTEQGDSAMYLCASSSTLFYEQYFGPGTRLTVT.

The chain recombines TRBV28 with TRBJ2-3, with 7 bases matching TRBD2. Germline-derived CDR1 and CDR2 are MDHEN and SYDVKM. J lost 7 bases, V lost 2 bases, and 6 bases had no gene match. This CDR3 region has 14 residues. The CDR3 spells CASSLGLGRNTQYF. CDR3 nucleotides: TGTGCCAGCAGTTTAGGCCTCGGGAGGAATACGCAGTATTTT.

V and J are TRBV6-5 and TRBJ2-5; D unclear. V lost 2 bases and J 2 bases, leaving 9 bases between the germline ends. The germline gives CDR1 MNHEY, CDR2 SVGAGI. This CDR3 comprises 14 residues. CDR3 sequence reads: CASSYLTRQETQYF. The CDR3 DNA is TGTGCCAGCAGTTACCTTACCCGACAAGAGACCCAGTACTTC.

V usage is TRBV6-1 and J usage is TRBJ1-2, with TRBD1 matching 9 bases. Germline V CDR1 and CDR2: MNHNS, SASEGT. The CDR3 spans 14 residues. Trimming cost V 4 bases and J 9 bases; bases outside gene matches: 9. The CDR3 spells CASSAGTGSRSYTF. CDR3 nucleotides: TGTGCCAGCAGTGCCGGGACAGGGAGTAGGAGCTACACCTTC.

The chain uses TRBV30 and TRBJ2-4; D is perhaps TRBD2 (5 bases). This CDR3 is built from 11 residues. CDR1 is GTSNPN, CDR2 SVGIG, per germline (reference sequence). V shed 3 bases and J shed 6 bases, with 6 bases lying between them. The CDR3 DNA reads TGTGCCTGGAGCGAGGGAAACATTCAGTACTTC. It specifies CAWSEGNIQYF. Full variable domain (outside the CDR3, taken from reference TRBV30 and TRBJ2-4): SQTIHQWPATLVQPVGSPLSLECTVEGTSNPNLYWYRQAAGRGLQLLFYSVGIGQISSEVPQNLSASRPQDRQFILSSKKLLLSDSGFYLCAWSEGNIQYFGAGTRLSVL.

The chain employs TRBV6-1 and TRBJ2-1; 11 bases are a match to TRBD1. The V and J ends lost 0 bases and 12 bases, in that order; junction bases with no gene match: 10. Germline assignment: CDR1 MNHNS and CDR2 SASEGT. The CDR3 totals 16 residues. CDR3: CASSEAPRGQGGAQFF. The DNA of the CDR3 is TGTGCCAGCAGTGAAGCCCCTAGGGGACAGGGGGGAGCGCAGTTCTTC.

The rearrangement joins TRBV9 to TRBJ1-1, with 8 bases matching TRBD1. V shed 3 bases, J shed 4 bases, and the junction held 5 bases outside the gene matches. From germline, CDR1 is SGDLS and CDR2 YYNGEE. The length of the CDR3 is 14 residues. As DNA, the CDR3 is TGTGCCAGCAGCGAGACAGGGGTGAGCACTGAAGCTTTCTTT. Translating gives CASSETGVSTEAFF.

The genes are TRBV18 and TRBJ2-5; D is perhaps TRBD1 (6 bases). The end of the DNA aligns better with TRBJ2-7, so the J call may be wrong. CDR3 size: 13 residues. CDR1 KGHSH and CDR2 LQKENI come from the germline V gene. The CDR3 loop reads CASSPGQTYEQYF. The CDR3 DNA sequence: TGTGCCAGCTCACCGGGACAAACCTACGAGCAGTACTTC.

This clone was detected many times. V usage is TRBV28 and J usage is TRBJ2-1; TRBD2 is a possible D gene (6 bases). Germline-derived CDR1 and CDR2 are MDHEN and SYDVKM. The ends were cut back, 2 bases at V and 0 bases at J, with 17 bases in the middle. This CDR3 is 18 amino acids long. CDR3 nucleotide sequence: TGTGCCAGCAGTTTAAGACTCCATAGCGGAGGCTCCTACAATGAGCAGTTCTTC. Its translation: CASSLRLHSGGSYNEQFF.